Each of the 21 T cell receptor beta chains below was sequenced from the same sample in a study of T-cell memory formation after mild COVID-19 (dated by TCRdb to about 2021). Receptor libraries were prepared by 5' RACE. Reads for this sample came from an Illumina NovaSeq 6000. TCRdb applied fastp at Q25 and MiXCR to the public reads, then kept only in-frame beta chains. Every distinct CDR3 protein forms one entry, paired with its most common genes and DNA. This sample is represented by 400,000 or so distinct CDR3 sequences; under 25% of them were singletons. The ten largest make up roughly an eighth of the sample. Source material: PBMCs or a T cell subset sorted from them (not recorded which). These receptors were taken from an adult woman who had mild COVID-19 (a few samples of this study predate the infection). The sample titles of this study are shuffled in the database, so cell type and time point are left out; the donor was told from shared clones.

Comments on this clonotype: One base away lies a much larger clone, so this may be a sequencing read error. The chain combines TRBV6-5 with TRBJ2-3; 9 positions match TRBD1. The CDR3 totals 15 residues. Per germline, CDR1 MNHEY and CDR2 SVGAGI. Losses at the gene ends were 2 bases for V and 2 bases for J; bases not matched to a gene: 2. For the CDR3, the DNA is TGTGCCAGCAGTTACGGGACAGGGCCCACAGATACGCAGTATTTT. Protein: CASSYGTGPTDTQYF.

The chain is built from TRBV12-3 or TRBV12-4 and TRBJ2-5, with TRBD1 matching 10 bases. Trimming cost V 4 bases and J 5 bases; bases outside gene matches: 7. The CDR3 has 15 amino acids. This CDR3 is CASSWRTGGAETQYF. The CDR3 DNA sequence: TGTGCCAGCAGTTGGAGGACAGGGGGAGCGGAGACCCAGTACTTC.

CDR3 protein: CASSRSGTSTIGGNIQYF. The CDR3 DNA is TGTGCCAGCAGTCGGTCCGGGACATCAACCATCGGGGGAAACATTCAGTACTTC. This sequence joins TRBV11-2 and TRBJ2-4; possibly TRBD1 or TRBD2 for D (6 bases each). The V end lost 6 bases, the J end lost 6 bases, and 27 bases lay between the germline ends. Per germline, CDR1 SGHAT and CDR2 FQNNGV. CDR3 size: 18 residues.

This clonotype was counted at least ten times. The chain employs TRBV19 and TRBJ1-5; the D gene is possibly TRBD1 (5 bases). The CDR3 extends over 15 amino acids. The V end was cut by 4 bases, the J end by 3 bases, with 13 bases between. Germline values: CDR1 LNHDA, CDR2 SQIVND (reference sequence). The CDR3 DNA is TGTGCCAGTAGTAGCCTGGAAGGGGACAATCAGCCCCAGCATTTT. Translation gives CASSSLEGDNQPQHF.

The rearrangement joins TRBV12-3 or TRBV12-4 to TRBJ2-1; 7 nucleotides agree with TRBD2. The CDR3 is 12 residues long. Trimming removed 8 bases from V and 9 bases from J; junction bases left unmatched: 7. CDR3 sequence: CASGGRESEQFF. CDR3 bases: TGTGCCAGCGGGGGGAGGGAAAGTGAGCAGTTCTTC.

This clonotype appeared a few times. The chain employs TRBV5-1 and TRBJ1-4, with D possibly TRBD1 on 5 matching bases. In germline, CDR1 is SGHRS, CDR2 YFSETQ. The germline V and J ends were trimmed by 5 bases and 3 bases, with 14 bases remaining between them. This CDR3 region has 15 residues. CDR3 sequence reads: CASSPAGGSNEKLFF. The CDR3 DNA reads TGCGCCAGCAGTCCTGCCGGGGGATCTAATGAAAAACTGTTTTTT.

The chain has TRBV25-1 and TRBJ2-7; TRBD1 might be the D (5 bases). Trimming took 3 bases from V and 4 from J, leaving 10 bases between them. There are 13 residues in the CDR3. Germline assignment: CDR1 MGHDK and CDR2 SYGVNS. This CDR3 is CASSEWQGYEQYF. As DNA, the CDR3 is TGTGCCAGCAGTGAGTGGCAGGGTTACGAGCAGTACTTC.

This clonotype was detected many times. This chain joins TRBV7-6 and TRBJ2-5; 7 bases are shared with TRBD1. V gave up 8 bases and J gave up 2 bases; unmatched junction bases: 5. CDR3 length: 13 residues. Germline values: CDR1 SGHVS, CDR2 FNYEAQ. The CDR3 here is CASGRGHQETQYF. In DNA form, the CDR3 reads TGTGCCAGCGGAAGGGGGCATCAAGAGACCCAGTACTTC.

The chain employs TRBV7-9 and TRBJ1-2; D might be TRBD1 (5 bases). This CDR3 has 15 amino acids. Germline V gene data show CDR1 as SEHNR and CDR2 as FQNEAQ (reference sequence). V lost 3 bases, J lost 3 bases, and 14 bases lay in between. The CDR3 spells CASSFIGQGDYGYTF. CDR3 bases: TGTGCCAGCAGCTTCATCGGCCAGGGCGACTATGGCTACACCTTC.

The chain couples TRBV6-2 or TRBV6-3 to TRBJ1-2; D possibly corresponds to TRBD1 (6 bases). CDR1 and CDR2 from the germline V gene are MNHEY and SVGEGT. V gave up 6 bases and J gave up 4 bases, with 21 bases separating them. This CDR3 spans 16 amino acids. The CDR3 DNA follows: TGTGCCAGCAGCCCCACCGGCGGGACAACAGGCTATGGCTACACCTTC. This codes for CASSPTGGTTGYGYTF.

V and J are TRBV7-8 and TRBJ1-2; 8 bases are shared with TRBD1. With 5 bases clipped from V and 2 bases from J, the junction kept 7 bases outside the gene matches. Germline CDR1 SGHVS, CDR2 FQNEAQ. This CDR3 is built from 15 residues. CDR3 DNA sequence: TGTGCCAGCAGCACCGAGGGACAGGAGAACTATGGCTACACCTTC. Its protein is CASSTEGQENYGYTF. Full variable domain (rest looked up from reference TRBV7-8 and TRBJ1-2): GAGVSQSPRYKVAKRGQDVALRCDPISGHVSLFWYQQALGQGPEFLTYFQNEAQLDKSGLPSDRFFAERPEGSVSTLKIQRTQQEDSAVYLCASSTEGQENYGYTFGSGTRLTVV.

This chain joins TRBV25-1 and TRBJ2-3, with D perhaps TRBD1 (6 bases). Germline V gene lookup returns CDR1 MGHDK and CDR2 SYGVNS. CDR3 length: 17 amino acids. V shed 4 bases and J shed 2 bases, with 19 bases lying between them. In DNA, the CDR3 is TGTGCCAGCAGTGCCTCCAGAAGGGGGTATAACACAGATACGCAGTATTTT. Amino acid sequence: CASSASRRGYNTDTQYF.

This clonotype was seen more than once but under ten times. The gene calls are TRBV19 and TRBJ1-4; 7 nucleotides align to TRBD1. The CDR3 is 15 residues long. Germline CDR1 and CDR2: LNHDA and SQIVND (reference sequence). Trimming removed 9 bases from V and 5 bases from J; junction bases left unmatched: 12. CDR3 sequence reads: CASKSQGQANEKLFF. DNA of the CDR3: TGTGCCAGCAAGTCACAGGGGCAGGCCAATGAAAAACTGTTTTTT.

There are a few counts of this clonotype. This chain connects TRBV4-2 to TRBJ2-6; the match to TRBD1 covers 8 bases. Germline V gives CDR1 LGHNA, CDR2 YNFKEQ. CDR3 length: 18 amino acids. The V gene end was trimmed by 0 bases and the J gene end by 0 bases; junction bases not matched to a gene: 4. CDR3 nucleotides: TGTGCCAGCAGCCAAGATAGGGACAGGCTCTCTGGGGCCAACGTCCTGACTTTC. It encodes CASSQDRDRLSGANVLTF.

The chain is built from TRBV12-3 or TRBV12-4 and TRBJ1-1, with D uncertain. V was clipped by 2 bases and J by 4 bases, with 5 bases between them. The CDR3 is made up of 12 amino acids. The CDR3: CASSLLLTEAFF. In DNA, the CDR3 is TGTGCCAGCAGTTTATTACTCACTGAAGCTTTCTTT.

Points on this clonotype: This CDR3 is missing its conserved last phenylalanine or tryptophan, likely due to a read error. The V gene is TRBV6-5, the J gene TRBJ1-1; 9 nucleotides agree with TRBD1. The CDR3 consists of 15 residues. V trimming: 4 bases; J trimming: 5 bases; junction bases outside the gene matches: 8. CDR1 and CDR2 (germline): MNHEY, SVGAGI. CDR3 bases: TGTGCCAGCAGTTGGGACAGGGCCGTTGGAACTGAAGCTTTCTTG. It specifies CASSWDRAVGTEAFL.

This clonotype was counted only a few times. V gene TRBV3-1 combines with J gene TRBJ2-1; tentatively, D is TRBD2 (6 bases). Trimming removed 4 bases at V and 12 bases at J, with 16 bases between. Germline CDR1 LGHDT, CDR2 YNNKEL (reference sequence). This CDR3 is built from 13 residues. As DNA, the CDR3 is TGTGCCAGCAGCCTTGGGGGGTCGGTGGGGCAGTTCTTC. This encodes CASSLGGSVGQFF.

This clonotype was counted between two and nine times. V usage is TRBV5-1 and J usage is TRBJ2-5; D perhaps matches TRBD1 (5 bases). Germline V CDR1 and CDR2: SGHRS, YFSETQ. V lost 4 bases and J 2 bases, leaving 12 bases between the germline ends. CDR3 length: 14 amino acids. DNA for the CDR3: TGCGCCAGCAGCGGGCAGGGCCGTCAAGAGACCCAGTACTTC. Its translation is CASSGQGRQETQYF.

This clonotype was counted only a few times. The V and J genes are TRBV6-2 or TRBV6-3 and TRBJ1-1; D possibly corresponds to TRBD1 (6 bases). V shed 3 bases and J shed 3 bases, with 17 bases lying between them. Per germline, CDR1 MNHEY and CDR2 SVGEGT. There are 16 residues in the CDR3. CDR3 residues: CASSYIWGLSDTEAFF. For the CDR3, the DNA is TGTGCCAGCAGTTATATATGGGGGCTTTCCGACACTGAAGCTTTCTTT.

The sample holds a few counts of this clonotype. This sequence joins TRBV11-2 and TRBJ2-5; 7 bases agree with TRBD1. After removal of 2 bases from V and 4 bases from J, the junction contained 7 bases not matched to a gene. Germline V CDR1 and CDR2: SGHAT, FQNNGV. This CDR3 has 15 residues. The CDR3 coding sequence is TGTGCCAGCAGCTTAACCGGTCCAGGGGGAGAGACCCAGTACTTC. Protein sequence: CASSLTGPGGETQYF.

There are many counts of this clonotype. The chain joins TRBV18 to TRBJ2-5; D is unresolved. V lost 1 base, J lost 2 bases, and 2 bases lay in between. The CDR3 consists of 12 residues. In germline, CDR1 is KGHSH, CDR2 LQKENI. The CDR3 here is CASSPQQETQYF. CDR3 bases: TGTGCCAGCTCACCACAACAAGAGACCCAGTACTTC.